This passage covers 28 T cell receptor beta chains from one sample sequenced in a study of glioma-infiltrating T cells. TCR alpha and beta CDR3 regions were amplified from RNA using iRepertoire nested multiplex PCR. In TCRdb, the multiplex PCR reads were re-called with MiXCR into one record per CDR3 protein. This sample has about 89,000 distinct CDR3 sequences, with 20% to 25% found just once. The source material was glioma tissue, nonneoplastic brain tissue, or PBMCs (not recorded which). Receptor source: a human donor with low-grade glioma or glioblastoma, undergoing nonglioma brain surgery, or in good health (not recorded which).

This clonotype was recorded at least ten times. This chain uses TRBV6-6 with TRBJ2-7, with D possibly being TRBD1 or TRBD2 (5 bases each). Trimming left V 0 bases short and J 6 bases short, with 12 bases between. CDR3 length equals 14 residues. CDR1 and CDR2 from the germline V gene are MNHNY and SVGAGI (reference sequence). The CDR3: CASSYSLGTPEQYF. The CDR3 bases are TGTGCCAGCAGTTACTCACTGGGGACCCCCGAGCAGTACTTC.

This clonotype has a count of ten or more. The CDR3 here is CASCETLNTEAFF. CDR3 sequence (DNA): TGTGCCAGTTGCGAGACACTCAACACTGAAGCTTTCTTT. The chain is built from TRBV19 and TRBJ1-1; the D is unclear. V was clipped by 8 bases and J by 2 bases, with 12 bases between them. The CDR3 runs to 13 residues. The germline V gene encodes CDR1 LNHDA and CDR2 SQIVND (reference sequence).

This clonotype has at least ten counts. The rearrangement links TRBV27 to TRBJ2-1; 12 bases match TRBD2. Germline CDR1 reads MNHEY; CDR2 reads SMNVEV (reference sequence). Germline trimming cut 2 bases from V and 5 bases from J; bases unmatched to any gene: 13. The CDR3 runs 19 residues. CDR3 in DNA: TGTGCCAGCAGTTTAAGGCCTAGCCTGAGACTAGCGGGAGACAATGAGCAGTTCTTC. It specifies CASSLRPSLRLAGDNEQFF.

Many counts were recorded for this clonotype. CDR3 coding DNA: TGTGCCAGCGAGAGCCTGAGTCCGATGAACACTGAAGCTTTCTTT. Translated, it gives CASESLSPMNTEAFF. The rearrangement links TRBV12-3 or TRBV12-4 to TRBJ1-1; D is unresolved. The CDR3 is 15 residues long. V shed 8 bases and J shed 0 bases, with 16 bases lying between them.

This chain's CDR3 is CASSQSTGKGNQPQHF. CDR3 bases: TGTGCCAGCAGCCAATCGACAGGGAAGGGGAATCAGCCCCAGCATTTT. The chain carries TRBV16 and TRBJ1-5, with 7 bases aligning to TRBD1. Germline V lookup: CDR1 KGHSY, CDR2 FQNENV. The length of the CDR3 is 16 residues. After removal of 0 bases from V and 4 bases from J, the junction contained 6 bases not matched to a gene.

This clonotype showed up just a few times. The chain carries TRBV5-5 and TRBJ2-2; 7 bases match TRBD1. The CDR3 consists of 15 residues. Germline V gene sequence: CDR1 SGHKS, CDR2 YYEKEE (reference sequence). Losses at the gene ends were 5 bases for V and 1 base for J; bases not matched to a gene: 5. CDR3 DNA sequence: TGTGCCAGCAGGTCCGGGACAGTGAACACCGGGGAGCTGTTTTTT. This translates into CASRSGTVNTGELFF.

Regarding this clonotype: Being one base from a much bigger clone, this may be a read error. The chain uses TRBV12-3 or TRBV12-4 and TRBJ2-3, with D unclear. This CDR3 spans 14 amino acids. Trimming took off 4 bases at V and 6 bases at J, with 14 bases between the two ends. CDR3 bases: TGTGCCAGCAGTTCCCTGGTTGTGGTGGATACGCAGTATTTT. Translation: CASSSLVVVDTQYF.

This clonotype has only a few counts. V and J are TRBV29-1 and TRBJ2-7; the D call may be TRBD1 or TRBD2 (5 bases each). Germline lookup yields CDR1 SQVTM and CDR2 ANQGSEA. The CDR3 runs to 14 residues. V was cut by 6 bases and J by 6 bases, with 21 bases left in between. CDR3 in amino acids: CSVHPGPLTGEQYF. CDR3 nucleotides: TGCAGCGTGCACCCGGGACCCCTTACGGGCGAGCAGTACTTC.

The rearrangement links TRBV19 to TRBJ1-6, with 7 bases aligning to TRBD1. The germline gives CDR1 LNHDA, CDR2 SQIVND (reference sequence). This CDR3 region has 16 residues. V shed 3 bases and J 7 bases; nucleotides not matched to a gene: 9. The CDR3 DNA sequence: TGTGCCAGTAGTATCCACAGCCGGGACAGCAATTCACCCCTCCACTTT. It encodes CASSIHSRDSNSPLHF.

This clonotype was observed a handful of times. V gene TRBV11-2 combines with J gene TRBJ1-2; D is ambiguous. The CDR3 totals 14 residues. Germline V gene sequence: CDR1 SGHAT, CDR2 FQNNGV. Trimming removed 1 base at V and 6 bases at J, with 12 bases between. CDR3 sequence (DNA): TGTGCCAGCAGCTTAGCCCAGTCCAGGAATGGCTACACCTTC. Residues: CASSLAQSRNGYTF.

There are many counts of this clonotype. The rearrangement uses TRBV5-4 and TRBJ1-2, with a weak D call TRBD1 (5 bases). Trimming shortened V by 5 bases and J by 0 bases, and 11 bases separated the two germline ends. Germline CDR1 is SGHNT and CDR2 is YYREEE (reference sequence). The length of the CDR3 is 14 residues. This CDR3 reads CASRYDRANYGYTF. The CDR3 DNA reads as TGTGCCAGCAGATATGACAGAGCTAACTATGGCTACACCTTC.

This clonotype was observed at least ten times. This chain connects TRBV6-2 or TRBV6-3 to TRBJ1-4; 9 positions match TRBD1. The germline V gene encodes CDR1 MNHEY and CDR2 SVGEGT. The CDR3 sequence is 16 residues long. The V segment lost 4 bases and the J segment 8 bases; nucleotides outside the gene matches: 11. The CDR3 sequence: CASSSPHRGQREKLFF. For the CDR3, the DNA is TGTGCCAGCAGTTCTCCCCACAGGGGGCAACGAGAAAAACTGTTTTTT.

This clonotype was detected ten times or more. The V call is TRBV7-2, the J call TRBJ2-7; D is unclear. Trimming stripped 1 base from V and 7 bases from J, with 11 bases between. The CDR3 has 13 amino acids. Looked up from germline, CDR1 is SGHTA and CDR2 is FQGNSA. The CDR3 nucleotides are TGTGCCAGCAGCTTAGTAATTCGGCGGGAGCAGTACTTC. Protein product: CASSLVIRREQYF.

This clonotype was counted ten times or more. The chain recombines TRBV20-1 with TRBJ1-3, with no clear D. CDR1 is DFQATT, CDR2 SNEGSKA, per germline (reference sequence). This CDR3 is 15 amino acids long. V was shortened by 1 base and J by 1 base, with 11 bases between the two germline ends. Written as DNA, the CDR3 is TGCAGTGCTAGAGGACACTTTACTTCTGGAAACACCATATATTTT. Encoded protein: CSARGHFTSGNTIYF.

The J gene is TRBJ1-1, the V gene TRBV5-1; unclear D gene. Trimming took 4 bases from V and 1 from J, leaving 11 bases between them. In germline, CDR1 is SGHRS, CDR2 YFSETQ. The CDR3 has 14 amino acids. The CDR3 region has the DNA TGCGCCAGCAGCGCCAACCTCAAGAACACTGAAGCTTTCTTT. Its protein is CASSANLKNTEAFF.

This clonotype appeared many times. The chain uses TRBV11-1 and TRBJ2-7; no clear D. The V gene lost 0 bases and the J gene lost 4 bases, with 7 bases spanning the gap. Germline V lookup: CDR1 SGHAT, CDR2 FQDESV (reference sequence). The length of the CDR3 is 13 residues. The CDR3 DNA sequence: TGTGCCAGCAGCTTAGCGGGGAATTACGAGCAGTACTTC. Residues: CASSLAGNYEQYF.

Ten or more counts support this clonotype. V usage is TRBV2 and J usage is TRBJ2-1; 8 nucleotides match TRBD2. V was pared by 3 bases and J by 6 bases, with 7 bases of the junction left unmatched. The CDR3 length is 15 residues. Germline CDR1 reads SNHLY; CDR2 reads FYNNEI. In nucleotides, the CDR3 is TGTGCCAGCAGTGATAAGGGACTAGTAGTCAATGAGCAGTTCTTC. Translation gives CASSDKGLVVNEQFF. Drawing the rest from reference TRBV2 and TRBJ2-1, the complete variable domain is EPEVTQTPSHQVTQMGQEVILRCVPISNHLYFYWYRQILGQKVEFLVSFYNNEISEKSEIFDDQFSVERPDGSNFTLKIRSTKLEDSAMYFCASSDKGLVVNEQFFGPGTRLTVL.

The gene calls are TRBV19 and TRBJ1-2; 9 bases fit TRBD1. The CDR3 is made up of 14 amino acids. The germline V gene has CDR1 LNHDA and CDR2 SQIVND (reference sequence). Trimming removed 4 bases from V and 2 bases from J; junction bases left unmatched: 2. The CDR3 spells CASSKGQGNYGYTF. The CDR3 DNA follows: TGTGCCAGTAGTAAAGGACAGGGGAACTATGGCTACACCTTC.

This chain connects TRBV12-3 or TRBV12-4 to TRBJ1-6, with a tentative D call TRBD1 (5 bases). V was clipped by 5 bases and J by 9 bases, with 14 bases between them. The CDR3 runs to 14 residues. The CDR3 here is CASSHQGYGSPLHF. The CDR3 region has the DNA TGTGCCAGCAGTCATCAGGGATACGGTTCACCCCTCCACTTT.

Notes on this clonotype: With a much larger clone just one base away, this may be a read error. The chain has TRBV29-1 and TRBJ1-5; D is uncertain. This CDR3 spans 14 amino acids. Germline V gene data show CDR1 as SQVTM and CDR2 as ANQGSEA. Trimming shortened V by 4 bases and J by 11 bases, and 21 bases separated the two germline ends. In nucleotides, the CDR3 is TGCAGCGTTGTTATTGGAGGTTTAATCACGGCCCAGCATTTT. It codes for CSVVIGGLITAQHF. Based on the CDR3 plus reference TRBV29-1 and TRBJ1-5, the full variable domain is SAVISQKPSRDICQRGTSLTIQCQVDSQVTMMFWYRQQPGQSLTLIATANQGSEATYESGFVIDKFPISRPNLTFSTLTVSNMSPEDSSIYLCSVVIGGLITAQHFGDGTRLSIL.

This clonotype was counted a single time. V and J are TRBV19 and TRBJ1-5; D possibly corresponds to TRBD1 (6 bases). The germline V and J ends were trimmed by 6 bases and 6 bases, with 21 bases remaining between them. The CDR3 runs 16 residues. CDR1 LNHDA and CDR2 SQIVND come from the germline V gene (reference sequence). The CDR3: CASRKDIGTRSQPQHF. The CDR3 DNA is TGTGCCAGTAGAAAAGATATCGGGACACGGAGTCAGCCCCAGCATTTT.

This clonotype was recorded at least ten times. The V and J genes are TRBV29-1 and TRBJ1-5, with D hard to call. V lost 4 bases to trimming and J lost 0 bases, with 7 bases between them. This CDR3 contains 13 residues. Germline CDR1 and CDR2: SQVTM and ANQGSEA. CDR3 amino acids: CSVGGISNQPQHF. The CDR3 DNA follows: TGCAGCGTTGGAGGGATTAGCAATCAGCCCCAGCATTTT.

This clonotype turned up a few times. V and J are TRBV9 and TRBJ1-2; 8 positions agree with TRBD1. Germline values: CDR1 SGDLS, CDR2 YYNGEE. The CDR3 contains 17 residues. Trimming took 0 bases from V and 3 from J; bases not matched to a gene: 10. CDR3 DNA sequence: TGTGCCAGCAGCGTAGCGGCCGGGGTGACAGGGGACTATGGCTACACCTTC. Encoded protein: CASSVAAGVTGDYGYTF.

This clonotype occurred many times. The chain carries TRBV7-2 and TRBJ1-3, with D possibly matching TRBD1 (5 bases). The CDR3 runs 15 residues. Germline CDR1 SGHTA, CDR2 FQGNSA. Trimming stripped 2 bases from V and 0 bases from J, with 8 bases between. CDR3 protein: CASSLWGSSGNTIYF. CDR3 nucleotides: TGTGCCAGCAGCTTATGGGGCAGCTCTGGAAACACCATATATTTT.

The V call is TRBV10-3, the J call TRBJ2-3; TRBD2 matches 10 bases. V lost 6 bases and J lost 0; bases outside the gene matches: 3. CDR3 size: 15 residues. CDR1 is ENHRY, CDR2 SYGVKD, per germline. This chain's CDR3 is CAIRGLAASTDTQYF. CDR3 nucleotide sequence: TGTGCCATCAGAGGACTAGCGGCTAGCACAGATACGCAGTATTTT.

This chain's CDR3 is CASNRDRRGEQFF. The CDR3 DNA sequence: TGTGCCAGCAACCGGGACAGGCGGGGTGAGCAGTTCTTC. This chain links TRBV6-5 with TRBJ2-1; 8 bases map to TRBD1. The V and J ends lost 7 bases and 9 bases, in that order; junction bases with no gene match: 8. There are 13 residues in the CDR3. In germline, CDR1 is MNHEY, CDR2 SVGAGI.

This clonotype was seen many times. CDR3 protein: CSARSGTSGTHEQYF. The CDR3 nucleotides read TGCAGTGCTAGGTCCGGGACTAGCGGGACCCACGAGCAGTACTTC. The gene calls are TRBV20-1 and TRBJ2-7, with 13 bases matching TRBD2. The CDR3 consists of 15 residues. V lost 3 bases to trimming and J lost 5 bases; unmatched junction nucleotides: 7. Looked up from germline, CDR1 is DFQATT and CDR2 is SNEGSKA (reference sequence).

In its sample, this clonotype was seen many times. The chain employs TRBV12-3 or TRBV12-4 and TRBJ2-7; 7 nucleotides match TRBD1. The junction had 5 bases not matched to a gene; V was cut back by 1 base and J by 5 bases. The CDR3 spans 14 residues. The CDR3 nucleotides are TGTGCCAGCAGTTTAGTAGTACAGGGGAACGAGCAGTACTTC. Its protein product is CASSLVVQGNEQYF.